The 24 T cell receptor beta chains below come from one sample, sequenced in a study of T cells in Graves' hyperthyroidism and ophthalmopathy. RNA transcripts yielded amplified TCR beta CDR3 regions. A first-round RT-PCR of the TCR CDR3 used the HTBI primer set. TCRdb independently ran MiXCR on the multiplex PCR reads; one entry per CDR3 protein. The repertoire includes a few hundred thousand distinct CDR3 sequences, around 16% of them detected once, and roughly 15% sits in the top ten. Material for sequencing was blood. All receptors come from a woman younger than 30 with Graves' hyperthyroidism.

This clonotype was observed many times. The chain carries TRBV20-1 and TRBJ2-3; no definite D call. This CDR3 is built from 14 residues. V lost 2 bases and J 0 bases, leaving 9 bases between the germline ends. CDR1 is DFQATT, CDR2 SNEGSKA, per germline (reference sequence). The CDR3 loop is CSARRGTSTDTQYF. The CDR3, as DNA: TGCAGTGCTAGACGAGGAACTAGCACAGATACGCAGTATTTT.

This clonotype was seen only a few times. The chain couples TRBV27 to TRBJ1-1; the match to TRBD1 covers 10 bases. V shed 4 bases, J shed 1 base, and the junction held 0 bases outside the gene matches. CDR3 size: 14 residues. The germline V gene has CDR1 MNHEY and CDR2 SMNVEV (reference sequence). The CDR3 is CASSWTGGNTEAFF. CDR3 in DNA: TGTGCCAGCAGTTGGACAGGGGGGAACACTGAAGCTTTCTTT.

This clonotype was seen many times. This chain connects TRBV7-2 to TRBJ2-3; D may be TRBD2 (5 bases). CDR3 length equals 15 residues. Germline V gene data show CDR1 as SGHTA and CDR2 as FQGNSA. With 7 bases removed from V and 4 bases from J, the gap between germline ends came to 18 bases. The CDR3 DNA reads as TGTGCCAGCAACCCTACAGACACGGGATCAGATACGCAGTATTTT. The encoded protein is CASNPTDTGSDTQYF.

Many counts were recorded for this clonotype. The chain links TRBV11-2 to TRBJ2-3; 12 bases line up with TRBD2. Germline trimming cut 0 bases from V and 2 bases from J; bases unmatched to any gene: 9. This CDR3 comprises 19 residues. In germline, CDR1 is SGHAT, CDR2 FQNNGV. The DNA of the CDR3 is TGTGCCAGCAGCTTAGAGGGTTTGACTAGCGGGGGACCCACAGATACGCAGTATTTT. Translation gives CASSLEGLTSGGPTDTQYF.

This clonotype showed up many times. The chain combines TRBV28 with TRBJ2-1; tentative D call: TRBD2 (6 bases). The CDR3 sequence is 15 residues long. Deletions cut 7 bases from V and 7 bases from J, with 20 bases between. Germline assignment: CDR1 MDHEN and CDR2 SYDVKM. In DNA, the CDR3 is TGTGCCAGCAATCGCCTCCGGGACTTAGAAAATGAGCAGTTCTTC. The encoded protein is CASNRLRDLENEQFF.

This clonotype has at least ten counts. The CDR3 DNA sequence: TGTGCCAGCAGCCGGACAGTGGTCCACGAGCAGTACTTC. Its protein is CASSRTVVHEQYF. The chain is built from TRBV7-2 and TRBJ2-7; D may be TRBD1 (6 bases). This CDR3 comprises 13 residues. The V end lost 5 bases, the J end lost 5 bases, and 13 bases lay between the germline ends. Per germline, CDR1 SGHTA and CDR2 FQGNSA. Filled out from reference TRBV7-2 and TRBJ2-7, the complete variable domain reads GAGVSQSPSNKVTEKGKDVELRCDPISGHTALYWYRQSLGQGLEFLIYFQGNSAPDKSGLPSDRFSAERTGGSVSTLTIQRTQQEDSAVYLCASSRTVVHEQYFGPGTRLTVT.

This clonotype was recorded at least ten times. This chain links TRBV3-1 with TRBJ1-2, with D unclear. This CDR3 spans 12 amino acids. CDR1 is LGHDT and CDR2 is YNNKEL in the germline V gene (reference sequence). The V gene lost 0 bases and the J gene lost 7 bases, with 6 bases spanning the gap. The CDR3 loop is CASSQDLSGYTF. The CDR3 nucleotides are TGTGCCAGCAGCCAAGATCTGAGTGGCTACACCTTC.

Ten or more counts support this clonotype. This CDR3 is CASSLIGSYGELFF. The CDR3 nucleotides are TGTGCCAGCAGCTTAATAGGGTCTTACGGGGAGCTGTTTTTT. The chain links TRBV7-3 to TRBJ2-2; no clear D gene. Trimming pared 1 base from V and 7 bases from J, leaving 10 bases between. Germline CDR1 is SGHTA and CDR2 is FQGTGA. CDR3 size: 14 residues.

The V call is TRBV4-3, the J call TRBJ2-1, with a possible D match to TRBD2 (6 bases). CDR3 length equals 17 residues. V shed 3 bases and J shed 5 bases, with 20 bases lying between them. Per the germline V gene, CDR1 is LGHNA and CDR2 is YSLEER. Written as DNA, the CDR3 is TGCGCCAGCAGCCAGGGCCTTAGCGGCACGAACGACAATGAGCAGTTCTTC. It is translated as CASSQGLSGTNDNEQFF.

Ten or more counts support this clonotype. The V gene is TRBV7-8, the J gene TRBJ2-5, with D perhaps TRBD1 or TRBD2 (5 bases each). Trimming removed 0 bases at V and 6 bases at J, with 17 bases between. Germline-derived CDR1 and CDR2 are SGHVS and FQNEAQ. The CDR3 loop spans 16 amino acids. The DNA for the CDR3 is TGTGCCAGCAGCTTAGCGCGGGCAGGGAGCGGCCAGACCCAGTACTTC. Protein product: CASSLARAGSGQTQYF.

This chain joins TRBV15 and TRBJ1-2; 8 positions agree with TRBD1. Germline V lookup: CDR1 LNHNV, CDR2 YYDKDF (reference sequence). This CDR3 spans 13 amino acids. V shed 8 bases, J shed 8 bases, and the junction held 10 bases outside the gene matches. CDR3 in amino acids: CATSADRVGGYTF. The CDR3 DNA follows: TGTGCCACCTCCGCGGACAGGGTGGGGGGCTACACCTTC.

The CDR3 nucleotides read TGTGCCAGCAGCGGGATAGGTGGGTTGCGGGGGGGAAAAAACACAGATACGCAGTATTTT. Amino acid sequence: CASSGIGGLRGGKNTDTQYF. This rearrangement joins TRBV9 to TRBJ2-3, with 9 bases fitting TRBD2. The CDR3 length is 20 residues. J was trimmed by 2 bases and V by 3 bases; bases with no gene match: 19. Germline CDR1 SGDLS, CDR2 YYNGEE.

V gene TRBV10-3 combines with J gene TRBJ1-6, with D perhaps matching TRBD1 (6 bases). This CDR3 is 14 amino acids long. Germline values: CDR1 ENHRY, CDR2 SYGVKD. With 2 bases removed from V and 8 bases from J, the gap between germline ends came to 10 bases. Here the CDR3 DNA reads TGTGCCATCAGTGAGACAGGGAGAGATTCACCCCTCCACTTT. The encoded protein is CAISETGRDSPLHF.

The chain recombines TRBV4-1 with TRBJ2-3; D is perhaps TRBD2 (6 bases). The germline gives CDR1 MGHRA, CDR2 YSYEKL. The CDR3 has 16 amino acids. Trimming pared 1 base from V and 3 bases from J, leaving 14 bases between. CDR3 sequence: CASSQAAGAGTDTQYF. For the CDR3, the DNA is TGCGCCAGCAGCCAAGCTGCCGGGGCGGGGACAGATACGCAGTATTTT.

This clonotype has a handful of counts. A much more abundant neighbour one base away suggests this may be a read error. The chain recombines TRBV5-1 with TRBJ1-1; tentative D call: TRBD1 (6 bases). The V and J ends lost 3 bases and 4 bases respectively, with 13 bases between them. CDR1 is SGHRS, CDR2 YFSETQ, per germline. The length of the CDR3 is 14 residues. CDR3 region: CASSSTGPSTEAFF. The CDR3 DNA reads as TGCGCCAGCAGCTCAACAGGGCCTTCCACTGAAGCTTTCTTT. The full variable domain, with the rest looked up from reference TRBV5-1 and TRBJ1-1, is KAGVTQTPRYLIKTRGQQVTLSCSPISGHRSVSWYQQTPGQGLQFLFEYFSETQRNKGNFPGRFSGRQFSNSRSEMNVSTLELGDSALYLCASSSTGPSTEAFFGQGTRLTVV.

This clonotype showed up many times. The chain recombines TRBV5-1 with TRBJ1-2; D ambiguous. Germline assignment: CDR1 SGHRS and CDR2 YFSETQ. Deletions cut 0 bases from V and 3 bases from J, with 3 bases between. The CDR3 spans 12 residues. The CDR3 sequence is CASSLDDYGYTF. In DNA, the CDR3 is TGCGCCAGCAGCTTGGATGACTATGGCTACACCTTC.

This chain connects TRBV19 to TRBJ1-3; perhaps TRBD1 as D (5 bases). CDR1 LNHDA and CDR2 SQIVND come from the germline V gene (reference sequence). This CDR3 spans 16 amino acids. Deletions cut 3 bases from V and 0 bases from J, with 12 bases between. The CDR3 is CASSMTGANSGNTIYF. CDR3 nucleotides: TGTGCCAGTAGTATGACCGGGGCCAACTCTGGAAACACCATATATTTT.

The V and J genes are TRBV12-5 and TRBJ1-1; tentatively, D is TRBD1 (5 bases). V was shortened by 1 base and J by 9 bases, with 9 bases between the two germline ends. From germline, CDR1 is LGHNT and CDR2 FRNRAP. This CDR3 comprises 12 residues. The CDR3: CASGLGDEKAFF. The DNA of the CDR3 is TGTGCTAGTGGTTTGGGGGACGAAAAAGCTTTCTTT.

The chain uses TRBV10-3 and TRBJ1-1, with unresolved D. The germline gives CDR1 ENHRY, CDR2 SYGVKD. The CDR3 is made up of 15 amino acids. V was shortened by 0 bases and J by 5 bases, with 13 bases between the two germline ends. CDR3 amino acids: CAISESRALGTEAFF. DNA of the CDR3: TGTGCCATCAGTGAGTCGAGGGCCCTGGGGACTGAAGCTTTCTTT.

This clonotype was seen repeatedly, ten times or more. V is TRBV7-2 and J is TRBJ2-3; D is undetermined. The V gene lost 5 bases and the J gene lost 1 base, with 10 bases spanning the gap. The CDR3 sequence is 14 residues long. The germline CDR1 and CDR2 sequences are SGHTA and FQGNSA. The CDR3 here is CASSMDGGTDTQYF. CDR3 DNA sequence: TGTGCCAGCAGCATGGACGGAGGCACAGATACGCAGTATTTT.

The chain uses TRBV9 and TRBJ2-7; 8 bases agree with TRBD1. Germline lookup yields CDR1 SGDLS and CDR2 YYNGEE. The CDR3 sequence is 15 residues long. V gave up 3 bases and J gave up 3 bases; unmatched junction bases: 8. CDR3: CASSEGTGQGYEQYF. The CDR3 DNA sequence: TGTGCCAGCAGCGAGGGTACTGGACAGGGCTACGAGCAGTACTTC.

This clonotype occurred many times. The chain joins TRBV27 to TRBJ1-1, with 10 nucleotides matching TRBD1. The CDR3 contains 17 residues. Unmatched junction bases numbered 10, after V lost 1 base and J lost 5 bases. The germline gives CDR1 MNHEY, CDR2 SMNVEV (reference sequence). The CDR3 DNA follows: TGTGCCAGCAGTTTATATCCGGACAGGGGGATAACGACTGAAGCTTTCTTT. Its protein product is CASSLYPDRGITTEAFF.

This clonotype was picked up one time. This could be a read error, since a much larger clone is one nucleotide away. This chain connects TRBV6-4 to TRBJ2-7; D might be TRBD1 or TRBD2, each matching 5 bases. V was pared by 11 bases and J by 2 bases, with 16 bases between. The CDR3 totals 13 residues. Germline V gives CDR1 MRHNA, CDR2 SNTAGT. This chain's CDR3 is CAGKRDGTYEQYF. CDR3 DNA: TGTGCCGGCAAAAGGGACGGTACCTACGAGCAGTACTTC.

Many counts were recorded for this clonotype. The chain employs TRBV12-3 or TRBV12-4 and TRBJ2-1; D not certain. This CDR3 has 14 residues. V lost 6 bases, J lost 8 bases, and 17 bases lay in between. The CDR3 spells CASSLGYFTDEQFF. CDR3 sequence (DNA): TGTGCCAGCAGCCTAGGGTACTTCACGGATGAGCAGTTCTTC.